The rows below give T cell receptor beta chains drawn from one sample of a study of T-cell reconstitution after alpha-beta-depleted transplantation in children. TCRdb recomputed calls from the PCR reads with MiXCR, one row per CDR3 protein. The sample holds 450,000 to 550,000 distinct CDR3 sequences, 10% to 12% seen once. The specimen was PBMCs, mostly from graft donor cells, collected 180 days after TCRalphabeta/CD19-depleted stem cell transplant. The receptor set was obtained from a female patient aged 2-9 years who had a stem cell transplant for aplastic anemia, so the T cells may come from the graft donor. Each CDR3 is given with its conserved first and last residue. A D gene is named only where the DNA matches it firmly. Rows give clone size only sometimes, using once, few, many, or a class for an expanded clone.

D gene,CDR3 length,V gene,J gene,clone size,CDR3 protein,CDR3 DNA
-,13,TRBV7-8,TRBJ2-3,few,CASSLENTDTQYF,TGTGCCAGCAGCTTAGAGAACACAGATACGCAGTATTTT
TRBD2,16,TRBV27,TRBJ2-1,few,CASSLGTSGFRREQFF,TGTGCCAGCAGTTTAGGGACTAGCGGGTTCCGGCGGGAGCAGTTCTTC
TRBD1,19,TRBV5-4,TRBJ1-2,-,CASSSPVEAGTASNYGYTF,TGTGCCAGCAGCTCCCCGGTGGAGGCCGGGACAGCCTCTAACTATGGCTACACCTTC
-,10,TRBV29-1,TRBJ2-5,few,CSVGSETQYF,TGCAGCGTTGGGTCGGAGACCCAGTACTTC
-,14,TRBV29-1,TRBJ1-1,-,CSVERSRMNTEAFF,TGCAGCGTTGAAAGATCAAGGATGAACACTGAAGCTTTCTTT
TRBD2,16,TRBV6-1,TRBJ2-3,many,CASSLGLAGQTDTQYF,TGTGCCAGCAGTCTGGGACTAGCGGGACAAACAGATACGCAGTATTTT
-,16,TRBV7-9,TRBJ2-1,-,CASSLLGPGPYNEQFF,TGTGCCAGCAGTCTCCTGGGGCCAGGGCCCTACAATGAGCAGTTCTTC
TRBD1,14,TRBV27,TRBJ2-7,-,CASSVGTGYYEQYF,TGTGCCAGCAGCGTCGGGACAGGGTATTACGAGCAGTACTTC
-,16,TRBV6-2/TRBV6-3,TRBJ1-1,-,CASSYPRTVGWAEAFF,TGTGCCAGCAGTTACCCTAGGACAGTAGGCTGGGCTGAAGCTTTCTTT
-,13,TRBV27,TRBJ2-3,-,CASSSGPRDTQYF,TGTGCCAGCAGTTCCGGCCCCAGAGATACGCAGTATTTT
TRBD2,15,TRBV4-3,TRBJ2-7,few,CASSLSGRWENEQYF,TGCGCCAGCAGCCTTAGCGGGAGGTGGGAAAACGAGCAGTACTTC
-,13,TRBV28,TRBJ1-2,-,CASWTENRYGYTF,TGTGCCAGCTGGACAGAAAACCGCTATGGCTACACCTTC
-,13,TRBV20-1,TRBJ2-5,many,CSATQRTVVTQYF,TGCAGTGCTACACAAAGGACAGTCGTGACCCAGTACTTC
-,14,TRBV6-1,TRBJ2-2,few,CASSTPTFPGELFF,TGTGCCAGCAGTACCCCGACCTTCCCCGGGGAGCTGTTTTTT
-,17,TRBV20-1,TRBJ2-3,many,CSARIPQLEGLRDTQYF,TGCAGTGCTAGAATCCCTCAACTAGAGGGGTTACGTGATACGCAGTATTTT
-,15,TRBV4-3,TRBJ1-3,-,CASSLTPTAGNTIYF,TGCGCCAGCAGCCTCACACCGACAGCTGGAAACACCATATATTTT
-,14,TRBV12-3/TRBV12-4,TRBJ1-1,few,CASSLGQGPAEAFF,TGTGCCAGCAGTTTAGGGCAGGGTCCGGCTGAAGCTTTCTTT
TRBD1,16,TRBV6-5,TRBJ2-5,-,CASSYAPNRGQETQYF,TGTGCCAGCAGTTACGCCCCAAACAGGGGTCAAGAGACCCAGTACTTC
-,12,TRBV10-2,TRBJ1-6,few,CASSVGDAPLHF,TGCGCCAGCAGTGTAGGGGATGCCCCCCTCCACTTT
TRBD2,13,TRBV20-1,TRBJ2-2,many,CSATSVSTGELFF,TGCAGTGCCACTAGCGTATCGACCGGGGAGCTGTTTTTT
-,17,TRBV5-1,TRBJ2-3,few,CASSLSVPGRFTDTQYF,TGCGCCAGCAGCTTGTCGGTTCCGGGACGATTCACAGATACGCAGTATTTT
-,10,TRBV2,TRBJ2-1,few,CASSVVEQFF,TGTGCCAGCAGTGTTGTTGAGCAGTTCTTC
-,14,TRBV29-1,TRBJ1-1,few,CSVGGGRLNTEAFF,TGCAGCGTTGGGGGCGGACGGCTGAACACTGAAGCTTTCTTT
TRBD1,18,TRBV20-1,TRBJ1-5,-,CSAPRTGGKDYGNQPQHF,TGCAGTGCTCCACGGACAGGGGGCAAGGATTATGGGAATCAGCCCCAGCATTTT
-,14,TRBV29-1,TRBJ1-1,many,CSVEVRGDLIRAFF,TGCAGCGTTGAAGTACGAGGCGATCTGATAAGGGCTTTCTTT
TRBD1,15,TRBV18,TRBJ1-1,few,CASSPRMGQGAEAFF,TGTGCCAGCTCACCACGGATGGGACAGGGGGCCGAAGCTTTCTTT
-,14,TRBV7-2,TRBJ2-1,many,CASSLAGSYNEQFF,TGTGCCAGCAGCTTAGCGGGCTCCTACAATGAGCAGTTCTTC
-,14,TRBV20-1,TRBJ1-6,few,CSARVSPMSSPLHF,TGCAGTGCTAGAGTGTCCCCCATGAGTTCACCCCTCCACTTT
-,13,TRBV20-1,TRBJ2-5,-,CSALLTGRETQYF,TGCAGTGCCCTACTGACAGGTAGAGAGACCCAGTACTTC
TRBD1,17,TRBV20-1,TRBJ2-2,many,CSARSHPGQVNTGELFF,TGCAGTGCTAGATCCCATCCAGGACAGGTGAACACCGGGGAGCTGTTTTTT
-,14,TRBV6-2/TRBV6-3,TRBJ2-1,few,CASTDSYSYNEQFF,TGTGCCAGCACCGATAGCTACTCCTACAATGAGCAGTTCTTC
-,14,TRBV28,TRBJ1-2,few,CASAPGDRPYGYTF,TGTGCCAGCGCCCCAGGGGACCGACCCTATGGCTACACCTTC
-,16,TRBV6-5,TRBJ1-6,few,CASSYKRSSYNSPLHF,TGTGCCAGCAGTTACAAAAGGAGCTCCTATAATTCACCCCTCCACTTT
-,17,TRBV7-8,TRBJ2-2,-,CASSLPGRNPNTGELFF,TGTGCCAGCAGCTTACCAGGACGTAATCCGAACACCGGGGAGCTGTTTTTT
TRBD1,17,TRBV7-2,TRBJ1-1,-,CASSLANPGGGDTEAFF,TGTGCCAGCAGCTTAGCCAATCCAGGGGGTGGGGACACTGAAGCTTTCTTT
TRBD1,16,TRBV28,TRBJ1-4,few,CASQAIWDSGWEKLFF,TGTGCCAGCCAAGCCATTTGGGACAGTGGTTGGGAAAAACTGTTTTTT
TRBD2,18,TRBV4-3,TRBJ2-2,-,CASSVRMTSGAQTGELFF,TGCGCCAGCAGCGTACGGATGACTAGCGGAGCCCAAACCGGGGAGCTGTTTTTT
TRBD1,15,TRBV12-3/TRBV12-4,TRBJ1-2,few,CASSLPQGGHYGYTF,TGTGCCAGCAGTTTACCCCAGGGGGGGCACTATGGCTACACCTTC
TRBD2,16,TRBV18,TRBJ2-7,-,CASSLRLAGGSYEQYF,TGTGCCAGCTCACTTAGACTAGCGGGAGGTTCTTACGAGCAGTACTTC
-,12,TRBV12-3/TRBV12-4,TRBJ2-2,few,CASSLRDGELFF,TGTGCCAGCAGTTTACGTGACGGGGAGCTGTTTTTT
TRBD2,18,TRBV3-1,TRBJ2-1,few,CASSPPTSGAALHNEQFF,TGTGCCAGCAGCCCACCCACTAGCGGAGCTGCCCTTCACAATGAGCAGTTCTTC
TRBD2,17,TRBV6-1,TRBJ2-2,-,CASSRRTSGGGTGELFF,TGTGCCAGCAGTCGTCGGACTAGCGGGGGGGGCACCGGGGAGCTGTTTTTT
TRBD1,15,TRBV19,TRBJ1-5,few,CASSIGDRGDQPQHF,TGTGCCAGTAGTATTGGAGACAGGGGGGATCAGCCCCAGCATTTT
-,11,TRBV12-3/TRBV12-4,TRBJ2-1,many,CASTGYNEQFF,TGTGCCAGCACGGGGTACAATGAGCAGTTCTTC
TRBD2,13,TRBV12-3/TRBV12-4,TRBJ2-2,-,CAGRGGSGGELFF,TGTGCCGGCCGGGGGGGATCTGGCGGGGAGCTGTTTTTT
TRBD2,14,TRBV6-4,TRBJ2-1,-,CASSERAGVNEQFF,TGTGCCAGCAGTGAACGGGCGGGAGTCAATGAGCAGTTCTTC
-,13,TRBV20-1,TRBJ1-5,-,CSARGGVGQPQHF,TGCAGTGCTAGAGGTGGAGTGGGTCAGCCCCAGCATTTT
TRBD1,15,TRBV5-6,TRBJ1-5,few,CASSRSTGSNQPQHF,TGTGCCAGCAGCCGATCGACAGGGAGTAATCAGCCCCAGCATTTT
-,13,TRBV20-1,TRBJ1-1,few,CSADRTANTEAFF,TGCAGTGCTGATAGGACAGCGAACACTGAAGCTTTCTTT
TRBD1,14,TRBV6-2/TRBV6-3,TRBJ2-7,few,CASSYSGQPYEQYF,TGTGCCAGCAGTTACTCGGGACAGCCCTACGAGCAGTACTTC